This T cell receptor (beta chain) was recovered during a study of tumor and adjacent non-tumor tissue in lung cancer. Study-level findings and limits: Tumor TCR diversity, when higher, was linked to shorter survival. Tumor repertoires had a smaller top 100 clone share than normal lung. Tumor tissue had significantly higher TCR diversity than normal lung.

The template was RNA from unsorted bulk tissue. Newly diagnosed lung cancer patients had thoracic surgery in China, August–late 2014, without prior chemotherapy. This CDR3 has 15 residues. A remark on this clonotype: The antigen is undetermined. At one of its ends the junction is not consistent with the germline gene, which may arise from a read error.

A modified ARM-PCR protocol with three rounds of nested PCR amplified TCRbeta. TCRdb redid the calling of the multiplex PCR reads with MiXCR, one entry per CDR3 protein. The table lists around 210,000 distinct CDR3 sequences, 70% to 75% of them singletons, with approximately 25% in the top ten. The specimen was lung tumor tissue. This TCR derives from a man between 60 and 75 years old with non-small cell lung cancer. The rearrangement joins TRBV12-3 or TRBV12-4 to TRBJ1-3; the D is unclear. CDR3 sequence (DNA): TGTGCCAGCAGTACTGAAATAGGATTGATAAACACCTTATATTTT. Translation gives CASSTEIGLINTLYF.